This passage covers 16 T cell receptor beta chains from one sample sequenced in a study of cytomegalovirus exposure and HLA in healthy donors. Measured with immunoSEQ multiplex PCR; TCRdb has only the in-frame clones, and not every one. The table has approximately 150,000 clones, over 80% seen once. Sample: PBMCs. These receptors were obtained from a man aged 18 to 30 in good health and CMV-seropositive.

This clone was recorded a few times. The J gene is TRBJ1-2, the V gene TRBV7-2; D unresolved. The CDR3 extends over 14 amino acids. The germline gives CDR1 SGHTA, CDR2 FQGNSA. Trimming stripped 1 base from V and 5 bases from J, with 11 bases between. CDR3 sequence: CASSLEPVSYGYTF. CDR3 coding DNA: TGTGCCAGCAGCTTAGAGCCGGTTTCTTATGGCTACACCTTC.

This clone was detected only a few times. The chain recombines TRBV5-1 with TRBJ1-4; D possibly corresponds to TRBD1 (5 bases). Trimming cost V 4 bases and J 5 bases, with 15 bases left between them. Germline CDR1 SGHRS, CDR2 YFSETQ. The CDR3 has 15 amino acids. CDR3 region: CASSPGRGTNEKLFF. CDR3 nucleotides: TGCGCCAGCAGCCCTGGTAGGGGTACGAATGAAAAACTGTTTTTT.

V gene TRBV10-1 combines with J gene TRBJ1-1; D not resolved. Trimming took off 10 bases at V and 5 bases at J, with 17 bases between the two ends. There are 13 residues in the CDR3. Germline CDR1 WNHNN, CDR2 SYGVQD (reference sequence). CDR3 protein: CATARLVGTEAFF. The DNA of the CDR3 is TGCGCCACCGCTAGACTAGTCGGAACTGAAGCTTTCTTT.

This chain links TRBV6-5 with TRBJ1-1; the match to TRBD1 covers 8 bases. There are 14 residues in the CDR3. The germline gives CDR1 MNHEY, CDR2 SVGAGI. V trimming: 6 bases; J trimming: 1 base; junction bases outside the gene matches: 4. DNA of the CDR3: TGTGCCAGCAGCCTACAGGGGGAGAACACTGAAGCTTTCTTT. Encoded protein: CASSLQGENTEAFF.

The gene calls are TRBV6-5 and TRBJ2-5; D possibly corresponds to TRBD2 (6 bases). Trimming took off 2 bases at V and 7 bases at J, with 20 bases between the two ends. Looked up from germline, CDR1 is MNHEY and CDR2 is SVGAGI. This CDR3 comprises 16 residues. The DNA for the CDR3 is TGTGCCAGCAGTTACGCCGGGAGAGGCGGTCGAGGGACCCAGTACTTC. It yields the protein CASSYAGRGGRGTQYF.

In regard to this clone: The same CDR3 can be traced to other DNA sequences in this sample. This chain joins TRBV30 and TRBJ1-5; 7 bases map to TRBD1. With V trimmed by 0 bases and J by 7 bases, 3 bases remained unmatched. This CDR3 contains 13 residues. Per germline, CDR1 GTSNPN and CDR2 SVGIG (reference sequence). The CDR3 coding sequence is TGTGCCTGGAGTGTACAGGGGAGCCAGCCCCAGCATTTT. Residues: CAWSVQGSQPQHF. Full variable domain (outside the CDR3, taken from reference TRBV30 and TRBJ1-5): SQTIHQWPATLVQPVGSPLSLECTVEGTSNPNLYWYRQAAGRGLQLLFYSVGIGQISSEVPQNLSASRPQDRQFILSSKKLLLSDSGFYLCAWSVQGSQPQHFGDGTRLSIL.

The chain employs TRBV5-6 and TRBJ1-2; no definite D call. Germline lookup yields CDR1 SGHDT and CDR2 YYEEEE. The CDR3 extends over 15 amino acids. Trimming shortened V by 3 bases and J by 2 bases, and 14 bases separated the two germline ends. The CDR3 nucleotides read TGTGCCAGCAGCTCCCCGGGGAAGGGAAACTATGGCTACACCTTC. Protein product: CASSSPGKGNYGYTF.

The chain recombines TRBV6-6 with TRBJ2-7; possible D gene TRBD1, 6 bases. The CDR3 is 14 amino acids. The V gene's germline CDR1 is MNHNY and CDR2 SVGAGI (reference sequence). Trimming removed 6 bases from V and 4 bases from J, with 16 bases in between. CDR3 nucleotides: TGTGCCAGCAGCGAAGGGGGACCCCGGTACGAGCAGTACTTC. It specifies CASSEGGPRYEQYF.

The chain links TRBV6-6 to TRBJ1-2; 8 positions match TRBD1. Per the germline V gene, CDR1 is MNHNY and CDR2 is SVGAGI (reference sequence). The CDR3 runs to 12 residues. V shed 4 bases, J shed 7 bases, and the junction held 2 bases outside the gene matches. CDR3 amino acids: CASSFTGGGYTF. The CDR3 region has the DNA TGTGCCAGCAGTTTCACAGGGGGTGGCTACACCTTC.

The chain employs TRBV11-2 and TRBJ2-5; 8 bases align to TRBD1. V lost 5 bases and J lost 4; bases outside the gene matches: 3. The germline gives CDR1 SGHAT, CDR2 FQNNGV. The CDR3 has 13 amino acids. Here the CDR3 reads CASSDDRGETQYF. The CDR3 region has the DNA TGTGCCAGCAGCGACGACAGGGGAGAGACCCAGTACTTC.

J is TRBJ2-3 and V is TRBV7-3; no clear D. The germline CDR1 and CDR2 sequences are SGHTA and FQGTGA. The CDR3 covers 18 residues. Trimming left V 1 base short and J 2 bases short, with 19 bases between. The CDR3 DNA reads as TGTGCCAGCAGCTTAATGGATCGAGGCGCAAAGTTCACAGATACGCAGTATTTT. Encoded protein: CASSLMDRGAKFTDTQYF.

The chain is built from TRBV6-6 and TRBJ1-5; 8 bases align to TRBD1. V shed 6 bases, J shed 2 bases, and the junction held 3 bases outside the gene matches. CDR1 and CDR2 from the germline V gene are MNHNY and SVGAGI (reference sequence). The CDR3 loop spans 14 amino acids. The CDR3 nucleotides read TGTGCCAGCAGGCACAGGGGGGGCAATCAGCCCCAGCATTTT. Its protein product is CASRHRGGNQPQHF.

The chain uses TRBV5-1 and TRBJ1-1; D may be TRBD1 (5 bases). Germline assignment: CDR1 SGHRS and CDR2 YFSETQ. Trimming shortened V by 4 bases and J by 4 bases, and 17 bases separated the two germline ends. CDR3 length: 15 residues. CDR3 in amino acids: CASSPPAGRITEAFF. The DNA for the CDR3 is TGCGCCAGCAGCCCCCCGGCAGGGCGGATCACTGAAGCTTTCTTT.

The V call is TRBV6-5, the J call TRBJ1-1; no clear D. The length of the CDR3 is 15 residues. Germline CDR1 reads MNHEY; CDR2 reads SVGAGI. The V end was cut by 2 bases, the J end by 1 base, with 11 bases between. For the CDR3, the DNA is TGTGCCAGCAGTTACGAACGGTCGCGGAACACTGAAGCTTTCTTT. It specifies CASSYERSRNTEAFF.

The V call is TRBV7-9, the J call TRBJ1-6, with 7 bases lining up with TRBD1. V shed 4 bases, J shed 9 bases, and the junction held 15 bases outside the gene matches. CDR1 is SEHNR, CDR2 FQNEAQ, per germline (reference sequence). CDR3 length: 17 amino acids. The CDR3 nucleotides are TGTGCCAGCAGCTCAGAAAAATTGACAGGGATTGTTTCACCCCTCCACTTT. Its protein is CASSSEKLTGIVSPLHF.

This chain joins TRBV5-6 and TRBJ1-2; a weak D match, TRBD1 (5 bases). V was cut by 4 bases and J by 7 bases, with 17 bases left in between. Germline V lookup: CDR1 SGHDT, CDR2 YYEEEE. CDR3 size: 14 residues. CDR3 in DNA: TGTGCCAGCAGCCTGAGACAGACCTATCGTGGCTACACCTTC. It yields the protein CASSLRQTYRGYTF.